This is a list of T cell receptor beta chains from one sample in a study of T cells in tumors after PD-1 blockade. Sequenced by immunoSEQ multiplex PCR; TCRdb stores in-frame clones only, minus some. The sample lists approximately 1,500 clones, around 72% occurring once. The sample was tumor tissue, taken before anti-PD-1 treatment. All receptors come from a human donor with basal cell carcinoma. Both conserved end residues are part of each CDR3. Fields, in order: V gene, D gene, CDR3 length, clone size, J gene, CDR3 protein, CDR3 DNA. D genes are given only for firm matches. Clone size, where shown, is once, few, many, or a class for clones that have expanded.

v_call: TRBV3-1/TRBV3-2; d_call: TRBD2; cdr3_length: 15; clone_size: .; j_call: TRBJ2-3; cdr3_aa: CASSHPGTSRDTQYF; cdr3_nt: TGTGCCAGCAGCCACCCCGGGACTAGCAGGGATACGCAGTATTTT
v_call: TRBV28; d_call: .; cdr3_length: 13; clone_size: .; j_call: TRBJ1-4; cdr3_aa: CASRAEPNEKLFF; cdr3_nt: TGTGCCAGCAGAGCAGAGCCTAATGAAAAACTGTTTTTT
v_call: TRBV28; d_call: TRBD1; cdr3_length: 14; clone_size: .; j_call: TRBJ1-1; cdr3_aa: CASSRTGLNTEAFF; cdr3_nt: TGTGCCAGCAGCCGGACAGGATTGAACACTGAAGCTTTCTTT
v_call: TRBV7-9; d_call: .; cdr3_length: 14; clone_size: .; j_call: TRBJ2-5; cdr3_aa: CASSWGGPGETQYF; cdr3_nt: TGTGCCAGCAGCTGGGGGGGCCCGGGGGAGACCCAGTACTTC
v_call: TRBV7-6; d_call: .; cdr3_length: 15; clone_size: .; j_call: TRBJ2-1; cdr3_aa: CASSLEGRGYNEQFF; cdr3_nt: TGTGCCAGCAGCTTAGAGGGGCGCGGATACAATGAGCAGTTCTTC
v_call: TRBV9; d_call: .; cdr3_length: 15; clone_size: once; j_call: TRBJ2-3; cdr3_aa: CASSVEPQGSDTQYF; cdr3_nt: TGTGCCAGCAGCGTAGAGCCACAGGGATCAGATACGCAGTATTTT
v_call: TRBV7-9; d_call: .; cdr3_length: 14; clone_size: .; j_call: TRBJ1-4; cdr3_aa: CASSLDGVKEKLFF; cdr3_nt: TGTGCCAGCAGCTTAGACGGGGTAAAGGAAAAACTGTTTTTT
v_call: TRBV19; d_call: .; cdr3_length: 16; clone_size: .; j_call: TRBJ1-5; cdr3_aa: CASTPPYAGSNQPQHF; cdr3_nt: TGTGCCAGTACTCCTCCCTACGCTGGGAGCAATCAGCCCCAGCATTTT
v_call: TRBV5-4; d_call: TRBD2; cdr3_length: 17; clone_size: .; j_call: TRBJ2-3; cdr3_aa: CASSLGRGGQGTDTQYF; cdr3_nt: TGTGCCAGCAGCTTGGGTCGGGGGGGGCAAGGCACAGATACGCAGTATTTT
v_call: TRBV6-5; d_call: TRBD2; cdr3_length: 15; clone_size: .; j_call: TRBJ2-1; cdr3_aa: CASSSGGGSHNEQFF; cdr3_nt: TGTGCCAGCAGCAGCGGGGGCGGCTCACACAATGAGCAGTTCTTC
v_call: TRBV5-1; d_call: TRBD2; cdr3_length: 16; clone_size: .; j_call: TRBJ2-1; cdr3_aa: CASSLTSGGTYNEQFF; cdr3_nt: TGCGCCAGCAGCTTGACTAGCGGGGGAACCTACAATGAGCAGTTCTTC
v_call: TRBV19; d_call: TRBD2; cdr3_length: 16; clone_size: .; j_call: TRBJ2-1; cdr3_aa: CASKPTSGRAGNEQFF; cdr3_nt: TGTGCCAGTAAACCGACTAGCGGGAGGGCCGGGAATGAGCAGTTCTTC
v_call: TRBV9; d_call: TRBD1; cdr3_length: 15; clone_size: .; j_call: TRBJ2-1; cdr3_aa: CASRTGTGDYNEQFF; cdr3_nt: TGTGCCAGCAGGACCGGGACAGGGGACTACAATGAGCAGTTCTTC
v_call: TRBV27; d_call: TRBD2; cdr3_length: 16; clone_size: few; j_call: TRBJ2-1; cdr3_aa: CASSLISGVSYNEQFF; cdr3_nt: TGTGCCAGCAGTTTAATTAGCGGGGTATCCTACAATGAGCAGTTCTTC
v_call: TRBV12-3/TRBV12-4; d_call: .; cdr3_length: 11; clone_size: .; j_call: TRBJ1-2; cdr3_aa: CASSFREGYTF; cdr3_nt: TGTGCCAGCAGTTTTAGGGAGGGCTACACCTTC
v_call: TRBV10-1; d_call: TRBD1; cdr3_length: 14; clone_size: .; j_call: TRBJ2-7; cdr3_aa: CASSAGGAEYEQYF; cdr3_nt: TGCGCCAGCAGTGCAGGGGGCGCAGAGTACGAGCAGTACTTC